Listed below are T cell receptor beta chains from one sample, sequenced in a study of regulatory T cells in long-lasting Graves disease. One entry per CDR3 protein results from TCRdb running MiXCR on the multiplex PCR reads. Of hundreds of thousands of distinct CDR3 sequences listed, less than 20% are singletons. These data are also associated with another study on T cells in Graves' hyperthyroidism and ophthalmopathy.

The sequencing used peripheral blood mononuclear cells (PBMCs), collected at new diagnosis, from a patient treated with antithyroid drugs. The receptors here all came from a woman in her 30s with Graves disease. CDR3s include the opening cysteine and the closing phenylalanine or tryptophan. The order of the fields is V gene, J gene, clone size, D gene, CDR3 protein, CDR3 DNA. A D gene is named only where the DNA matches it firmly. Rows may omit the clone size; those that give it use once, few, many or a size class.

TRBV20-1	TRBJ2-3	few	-	CSARDGAKGADTQYF	TGCAGTGCTAGAGACGGCGCCAAGGGAGCAGATACGCAGTATTTT
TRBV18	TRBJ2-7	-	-	CASSLFEAGAYEQYF	TGTGCCAGCTCACTTTTCGAGGCGGGCGCCTACGAGCAGTACTTC
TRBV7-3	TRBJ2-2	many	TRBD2	CASSGVAGELFF	TGTGCCAGTAGCGGGGTTGCCGGGGAGCTGTTTTTT
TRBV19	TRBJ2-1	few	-	CASSKLPGSSYNEQFF	TGTGCCAGTAGTAAATTACCGGGGAGCTCCTACAATGAGCAGTTCTTC
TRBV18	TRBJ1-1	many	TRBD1	CASSSGQLMNTEAFF	TGTGCCAGCTCATCGGGACAGCTCATGAACACTGAAGCTTTCTTT
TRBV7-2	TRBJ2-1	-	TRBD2	CASTSTSGQYNEQFF	TGTGCCAGCACCTCGACTAGCGGACAATACAATGAGCAGTTCTTC
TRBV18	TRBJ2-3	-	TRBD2	CATRTSGNTDTQYF	TGTGCCACCCGGACTAGCGGGAACACAGATACGCAGTATTTT
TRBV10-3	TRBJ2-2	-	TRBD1	CAISITKGAGNTGELFF	TGTGCCATCAGCATTACCAAGGGGGCGGGGAACACCGGGGAGCTGTTTTTT
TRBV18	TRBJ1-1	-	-	CASSLTMMNTEAFF	TGTGCCAGCTCACTTACCATGATGAACACTGAAGCTTTCTTT
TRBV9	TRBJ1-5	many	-	CASSQLGTTDQPQHF	TGTGCCAGCAGCCAATTAGGGACCACCGATCAGCCCCAGCATTTT
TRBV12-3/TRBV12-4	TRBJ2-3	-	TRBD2	CASRPLLAYSTDTQYF	TGTGCCAGCAGACCCCTACTAGCGTATAGCACAGATACGCAGTATTTT
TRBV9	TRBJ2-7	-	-	CASSARPGSSYEQYF	TGTGCCAGCAGCGCCAGGCCAGGTAGCTCCTACGAGCAGTACTTC
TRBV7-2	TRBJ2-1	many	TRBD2	CASSLAAGGPFNEQFF	TGTGCCAGCAGCTTAGCAGCGGGAGGGCCGTTCAATGAGCAGTTCTTC
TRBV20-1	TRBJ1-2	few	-	CSANGGYGYTF	TGCAGTGCTAATGGGGGATATGGCTACACCTTC
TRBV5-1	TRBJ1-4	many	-	CASRGVTNEKLFF	TGCGCCAGCAGAGGGGTCACTAATGAAAAACTGTTTTTT
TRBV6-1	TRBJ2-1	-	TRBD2	CASSESSGIGGNEQFF	TGTGCCAGCAGTGAATCTAGCGGGATAGGTGGTAATGAGCAGTTCTTC
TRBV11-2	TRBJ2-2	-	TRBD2	CASSLEASGRQTGELFF	TGTGCCAGCAGCTTAGAAGCTAGCGGGAGACAGACCGGGGAGCTGTTTTTT
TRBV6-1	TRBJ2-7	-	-	CASSDQILSETFYEQYF	TGTGCCAGCAGTGACCAAATACTTAGCGAGACTTTCTACGAGCAGTACTTC
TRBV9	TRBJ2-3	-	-	CASSVLSGSSPDTQYF	TGTGCCAGCAGCGTCCTTTCTGGGTCTTCCCCAGATACGCAGTATTTT
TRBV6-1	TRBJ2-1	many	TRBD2	CASGGTSGSKEQFF	TGTGCCAGCGGTGGGACTAGCGGGAGTAAGGAGCAGTTCTTC
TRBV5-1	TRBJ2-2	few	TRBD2	CASSRGLAENTGELFF	TGCGCCAGCAGCAGGGGACTAGCGGAGAACACCGGGGAGCTGTTTTTT
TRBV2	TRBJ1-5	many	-	CASRESGQPQHF	TGTGCCAGCAGAGAATCAGGCCAGCCCCAGCATTTT
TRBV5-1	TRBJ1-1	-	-	CASSLTTGKDTEAFF	TGCGCCAGCAGCTTGACTACAGGGAAAGACACTGAAGCTTTCTTT
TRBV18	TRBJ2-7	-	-	CTSSPADPDYEQYF	TGTACCAGCTCACCTGCGGACCCCGACTACGAGCAGTACTTC
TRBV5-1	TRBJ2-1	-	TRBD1	CASSSVPPGQSSYNEQFF	TGCGCCAGCAGCTCGGTCCCCCCGGGACAGAGCTCCTACAATGAGCAGTTCTTC
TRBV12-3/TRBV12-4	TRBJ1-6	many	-	CASSLGGTYNSPLHF	TGTGCCAGCAGTTTGGGGGGTACCTATAATTCACCCCTCCACTTT
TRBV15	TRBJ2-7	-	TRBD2	CATSRSNRLAGTYEQYF	TGTGCCACCAGCAGATCGAATAGACTAGCGGGCACCTACGAGCAGTACTTC
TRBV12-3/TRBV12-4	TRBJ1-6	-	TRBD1	CASSTDRRGPNSPLHF	TGTGCCAGCTCGACGGACAGGAGAGGTCCCAATTCACCCCTCCACTTT
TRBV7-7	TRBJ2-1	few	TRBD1	CASSHTGGGEQFF	TGTGCTAGCAGTCATACAGGGGGCGGGGAGCAGTTCTTC
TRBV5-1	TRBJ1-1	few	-	CASSLGHLGPNTEAFF	TGCGCCAGCAGCTTGGGACACCTGGGGCCGAACACTGAAGCTTTCTTT
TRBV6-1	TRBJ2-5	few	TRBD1	CASSPPGQGTGTQYF	TGTGCCAGCAGCCCCCCGGGACAGGGGACTGGGACCCAGTACTTC
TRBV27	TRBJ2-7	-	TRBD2	CASSYQIPRAGGYEQYF	TGTGCCAGCAGTTACCAAATCCCCAGGGCGGGGGGCTACGAGCAGTACTTC
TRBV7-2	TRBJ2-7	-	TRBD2	CASSIRLAGSSYEQYF	TGTGCCAGCAGCATACGACTAGCGGGAAGCTCCTACGAGCAGTACTTC
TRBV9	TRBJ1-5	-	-	CASSGGYSNQPQHF	TGTGCCAGCAGCGGCGGTTATAGCAATCAGCCCCAGCATTTT
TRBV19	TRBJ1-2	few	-	CASSPPAAGYGYTF	TGTGCCAGTAGTCCCCCAGCGGCAGGGTATGGCTACACCTTC
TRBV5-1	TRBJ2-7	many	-	CASFCPGTAFRTYEQYF	TGCGCCAGCTTTTGCCCCGGGACCGCCTTTAGGACCTACGAGCAGTACTTC
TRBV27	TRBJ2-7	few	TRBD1	CASSPAPHYRGSSYEQYF	TGTGCCAGCAGTCCAGCGCCACATTACAGGGGGAGCTCCTACGAGCAGTACTTC
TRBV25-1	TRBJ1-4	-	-	CASSVGSLNEKLFF	TGTGCCAGCAGTGTTGGGTCACTTAATGAAAAACTGTTTTTT
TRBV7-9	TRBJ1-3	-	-	CASSPDPAGNTIYF	TGTGCCAGCAGCCCCGACCCGGCTGGAAACACCATATATTTT
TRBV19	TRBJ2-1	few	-	CASREGRSSYNEQFF	TGTGCCAGTCGAGAGGGACGCAGCTCCTACAATGAGCAGTTCTTC
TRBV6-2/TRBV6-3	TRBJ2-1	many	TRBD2	CASSQWPGTRDNEQFF	TGTGCCAGCAGTCAGTGGCCCGGGACTAGAGACAATGAGCAGTTCTTC
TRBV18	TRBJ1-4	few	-	CASSRWDGSNEKLFF	TGTGCCAGCTCACGATGGGACGGCTCTAATGAAAAACTGTTTTTT
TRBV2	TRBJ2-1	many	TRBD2	CASSERTSGYYNEQFF	TGTGCCAGCAGTGAAAGGACTAGCGGGTACTACAATGAGCAGTTCTTC
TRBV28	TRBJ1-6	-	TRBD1	CASTVNGDRGSSYNSPLHF	TGTGCCAGCACGGTCAACGGGGACAGGGGGAGCTCCTATAATTCACCCCTCCACTTT
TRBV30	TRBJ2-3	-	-	CAGGWAPTDTQYF	TGTGCCGGCGGGTGGGCCCCCACAGATACGCAGTATTTT
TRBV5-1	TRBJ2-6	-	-	CASSDTGSGANVLTF	TGCGCCAGCAGCGACACGGGGTCGGGGGCCAACGTCCTGACTTTC
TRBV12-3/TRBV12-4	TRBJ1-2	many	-	CASSSVGGRTGYGYTF	TGTGCCAGCAGTTCCGTTGGGGGGCGCACCGGATATGGCTACACCTTC
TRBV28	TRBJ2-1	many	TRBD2	CASSSLAGGYNEQFF	TGTGCCAGCAGTTCACTAGCGGGAGGCTACAATGAGCAGTTCTTC
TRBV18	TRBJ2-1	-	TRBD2	CASSLLAGIGEQFF	TGTGCCAGCTCACTACTAGCGGGAATCGGTGAGCAGTTCTTC
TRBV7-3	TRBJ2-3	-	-	CASSPIRSDTQYF	TGTGCCAGCAGCCCAATTAGGTCAGATACGCAGTATTTT